This is a list of T cell receptor beta chains from one sample in a study of identifying expanded T cells in peripheral blood. TCRdb's copy holds only in-frame clones and misses some; the assay was immunoSEQ multiplex PCR. The data contain 120,000 or so clones, about four fifths of them seen just once; the ten biggest clones take up less than 4%. Sequenced: blood. The receptors were gathered from a person aged 18 to 75 in good health. The CDR3 runs from the conserved cysteine through the conserved F or W. The D gene is left open where the match is weak. Clone size is not always given. Where it is, it says once, few, many or a class for expanded clones.

J	V	size	D	CDR3	DNA
TRBJ2-3	TRBV7-3	NA	TRBD2	CASSPAGGDTQYF	TGTGCCAGCAGCCCCGCCGGGGGGGATACGCAGTATTTT
TRBJ2-3	TRBV2	NA	NA	CASTGLPGDTQYF	TGTGCCAGCACCGGCCTCCCTGGCGATACGCAGTATTTT
TRBJ2-7	TRBV5-1	NA	NA	CASSLPGIRPYEQYF	TGCGCCAGCAGCCTCCCTGGGATCCGCCCCTACGAGCAGTACTTC
TRBJ1-2	TRBV7-2	NA	NA	CASSLAAADGYTF	TGTGCCAGCAGCTTAGCGGCAGCGGATGGCTACACCTTC
TRBJ2-2	TRBV11-3	NA	TRBD1	CASSRGQGDTGELFF	TGTGCCAGCAGCCGGGGACAGGGGGACACCGGGGAGCTGTTTTTT
TRBJ1-2	TRBV7-2	once	NA	CASSLTSGHPTKGYTF	TGTGCCAGCAGCCTTACCTCGGGACACCCTACGAAAGGCTACACCTTC
TRBJ2-7	TRBV7-3	NA	TRBD2	CASSLSGGAYEQYF	TGTGCCAGCAGCTTAAGCGGGGGGGCCTACGAGCAGTACTTC
TRBJ1-5	TRBV30	many	TRBD1	CAWGTGYRDQPQHF	TGTGCCTGGGGGACAGGGTATCGGGATCAGCCCCAGCATTTT
TRBJ1-6	TRBV9	NA	NA	CASSVKQGNSPLHF	TGTGCCAGCAGCGTAAAACAGGGAAATTCACCCCTCCACTTT
TRBJ2-7	TRBV27	NA	NA	CASSLSASYEQYF	TGTGCCAGCAGTTTATCTGCGTCCTACGAGCAGTACTTC
TRBJ1-2	TRBV7-9	NA	NA	CASSLVSVRYGYTF	TGTGCCAGCAGCTTAGTTTCGGTTCGCTATGGCTACACCTTC
TRBJ2-6	TRBV7-8	NA	NA	CASSLEVGGTGANVLTF	TGTGCCAGCAGCTTAGAAGTGGGGGGCACCGGGGCCAACGTCCTGACTTTC
TRBJ1-1	TRBV7-9	NA	TRBD1	CASSREQGVRAFF	TGTGCCAGCAGCCGAGAACAGGGGGTTCGAGCTTTCTTT